In this sample, the clone carrying this TCR beta chain turned up a few times. Antigen unknown. This sample stems from a study of beta chain features in type 1 diabetes. Study-wide context: What patients shared with healthy donors was a similar profile of age, gender and cell yields.

The length of the CDR3 is 14 residues. Germline assignment: CDR1 SNHLY and CDR2 FYNNEI. V lost 6 bases, J lost 8 bases, and 5 bases stayed unmatched. In total, each donor contributed a single heparinised blood draw that averaged around 0.12 L. Study conclusions and caveats: Patients with Type 1 diabetes showed moderately but significantly shorter TCRB CDR3s in all four CD4+ subsets.

Investigators reverse transcribed all isolated RNA, so they sequenced expressed TCRB transcripts. Profiled with immunoSEQ multiplex PCR; TCRdb holds only in-frame clones, not every one. Of about 650,000 clones listed, 9.5% to 15% are singletons. Sequenced material: naive CD4+ T cells from blood. The receptor comes from a man under 40 with type 1 diabetes. The gene calls are TRBV2 and TRBJ1-6; 9 bases match TRBD1. CDR3 in DNA: TGTGCCAGCAGCCAGGGACAGGGAGATTCACCCCTCCACTTT. This codes for CASSQGQGDSPLHF.